Presented here are 12 T cell receptor beta chains from one specimen sequenced in a study of T cells in women clearing cervical HPV infection. Generated by immunoSEQ multiplex PCR, the TCRdb table keeps only in-frame clones and is missing some. Its table records about 30,000 clones. The sample comprised blood buffy coat. The receptors were sampled from a woman aged 18-69 years with a cervical HPV16 infection that either progressed to CIN3+ or cleared (not recorded which).

Points on this clone: The CDR3 end is not reached by the read, which stops 3 residues before it; the germline J gene fills it in. The chain combines TRBV19 with TRBJ1-1; a weak D match, TRBD1 (6 bases). Germline CDR1 is LNHDA and CDR2 is SQIVND (reference sequence). The germline V and J ends were trimmed by 5 bases and 3 bases, with 16 bases remaining between them. This CDR3 region has 15 residues. The CDR3 DNA, read in part, is TGTGCCAGTAGTGCGTTGGGGGGGGCCTACACTGAA. Translating it yields CASSALGGAYTE. The whole CDR3 region reads CASSALGGAYTEAFF.

Worth noting for this clone: The sequence runs out 3 residues before the end of the CDR3; the remainder is reconstructed from the germline J gene. V is TRBV5-1 and J is TRBJ1-1, with D possibly matching TRBD1 (6 bases). Germline V gives CDR1 SGHRS, CDR2 YFSETQ. The CDR3 spans 15 residues. Trimming took off 1 base at V and 3 bases at J, with 13 bases between the two ends. The CDR3 here is CASSLSRGRDTEAFF. The CDR3 bases that were read are TGCGCCAGCAGCTTGTCCAGGGGAAGGGACACTGAA.

Incomplete CDR3 DNA: TGTGCCAGCAGTGCAAGGACTACCACCTACGAG. Translation gives CASSARTTTYE. In full, the CDR3 is CASSARTTTYEQYF. This chain connects TRBV2 to TRBJ2-7; possibly TRBD2 for D (6 bases). Sequencing ends 3 residues short of the CDR3 end; the germline J gene provides the rest. There are 14 residues in the CDR3. CDR1 and CDR2 from the germline V gene are SNHLY and FYNNEI. The germline V and J ends were trimmed by 4 bases and 2 bases, with 12 bases remaining between them.

On this clone: The read finishes 3 residues shy of the CDR3 end, and the germline J gene is used to complete it. This sequence joins TRBV5-1 and TRBJ2-7; D is undetermined. Trimming took off 7 bases at V and 0 bases at J, with 14 bases between the two ends. The CDR3 covers 14 residues. CDR1 is SGHRS, CDR2 YFSETQ, per germline. The part of the CDR3 DNA that was read is TGCGCCAGCGCAACCACCGCCGGCTCCTACGAG. This encodes CASATTAGSYE. The whole CDR3 region reads CASATTAGSYEQYF.

Comment on this clone: From the germline J gene comes the end of the CDR3, since the read stops 3 residues before it. Other nucleotide sequences in the sample specify the same CDR3. The chain links TRBV13 to TRBJ1-2, with 8 bases lining up with TRBD1. V shed 7 bases, J shed 0 bases, and the junction held 4 bases outside the gene matches. Germline V gene data show CDR1 as PRHDT and CDR2 as FYEKMQ (reference sequence). CDR3 size: 14 residues. CDR3 DNA, as far as it was read: TGTGCCAGCATACCGGGACAGGCTAACTATGGC. Translation: CASIPGQANYG. The full CDR3 protein is CASIPGQANYGYTF.

The chain's CDR3 is CASTGPPSTDTQYF. The sequenced part of the CDR3 DNA is TGTGCCAGTACAGGGCCCCCTAGCACAGATACC. The chain carries TRBV7-9 and TRBJ2-5, with D possibly being TRBD1 (6 bases). The read is 3 residues too short to cover the CDR3 end, so that end is filled in from the germline J gene. The CDR3 consists of 14 residues. Germline CDR1 reads SEHNR; CDR2 reads FQNEAQ (reference sequence).

In regard to this clone: Read sequence stops 3 residues before the CDR3 end, and the germline J gene provides the missing end. The chain carries TRBV6-1 and TRBJ1-2; D not resolved. CDR3 length: 12 residues. V lost 2 bases and J 4 bases, leaving 5 bases between the germline ends. Germline CDR1 MNHNS, CDR2 SASEGT. Incomplete CDR3 DNA: TGTGCCAGCAGTGAATCCATCTATGGC. This sequence encodes CASSESIYG. The CDR3 in full is CASSESIYGYTF.

Incomplete CDR3 DNA: TGTGCCAGCAGCTTGACAGGGCTTCAATACTCCTACAATGAG. It codes for CASSLTGLQYSYNE. The full CDR3 protein reads CASSLTGLQYSYNEQFF. The chain couples TRBV7-3 to TRBJ2-1; 7 bases align to TRBD1. The CDR3 end falls 3 residues outside the read, so it is completed with the germline J gene. Germline assignment: CDR1 SGHTA and CDR2 FQGTGA. The V segment lost 3 bases and the J segment 0 bases; nucleotides outside the gene matches: 8. This CDR3 comprises 17 residues. Variable domain in full (rest from reference TRBV7-3 and TRBJ2-1): GAGVSQTPSNKVTEKGKYVELRCDPISGHTALYWYRQSLGQGPEFLIYFQGTGAADDSGLPNDRFFAVRPEGSVSTLKIQRTERGDSAVYLCASSLTGLQYSYNEQFFGPGTRLTVL.

Worth noting for this clone: The read falls 3 residues short of the CDR3 end, and the missing part is taken from the germline J gene. V and J are TRBV6-4 and TRBJ2-5, with no clear D. The CDR3 sequence is 13 residues long. Trimming removed 5 bases at V and 5 bases at J, with 12 bases between. Germline V gene sequence: CDR1 MRHNA, CDR2 SNTAGT. The CDR3 loop reads CASSPTPRETQYF. The sequenced part of the CDR3 DNA is TGTGCCAGCAGTCCGACTCCCCGGGAGACC.

Comment on this clone: The read ends 3 residues shy of where the CDR3 ends; the end is completed using the germline J gene. The gene calls are TRBV20-1 and TRBJ1-2; 9 bases match TRBD1. The CDR3 is 13 residues long. Germline V CDR1 and CDR2: DFQATT, SNEGSKA (reference sequence). J was trimmed by 7 bases and V by 2 bases; bases with no gene match: 5. The CDR3 sequence: CSARSQGAAGYTF. Incomplete CDR3 DNA: TGCAGTGCTAGATCACAGGGGGCGGCTGGC.

Concerning this clone: The read terminates 3 residues before the CDR3 end, so the remaining end is supplied by the germline J gene. This rearrangement joins TRBV19 to TRBJ2-3; the match to TRBD2 covers 9 bases. In germline, CDR1 is LNHDA, CDR2 SQIVND (reference sequence). Trimming removed 2 bases from V and 0 bases from J; junction bases left unmatched: 12. This CDR3 comprises 19 residues. The part of the CDR3 DNA that was read is TGTGCCAGTAGTATAATTGGACTAGCGACCTACGCCAGCACAGATACG. It yields the protein CASSIIGLATYASTDT. The entire CDR3 protein reads CASSIIGLATYASTDTQYF.

A word on this clone: The CDR3 end lies 3 residues beyond the end of the read and is filled in from the germline J gene. V usage is TRBV7-9 and J usage is TRBJ2-1; 8 bases agree with TRBD1. This CDR3 is 13 amino acids long. Germline CDR1 reads SEHNR; CDR2 reads FQNEAQ (reference sequence). Trimming took 6 bases from V and 7 from J; bases not matched to a gene: 5. The sequenced CDR3 bases are TGTGCCAGCAGTCGCCAGGGGGCGAATGAG. It codes for CASSRQGANE. The entire CDR3 sequence reads CASSRQGANEQFF.